The 10 T cell receptor beta chains below were found in one sample sequenced in a study of response to subunit inactivated influenza vaccine. MiXCR, run by TCRdb on the RT-PCR reads, gives a single entry per CDR3 protein. The table lists some 150,000 distinct CDR3 sequences, over 9.5% of them singletons. These same records also appear under a second study, on T cells expressing NK-cell markers. That study adds: Making the TCR beta cDNA relied on 5'RACE template switching with UMIs.

The sample in question was CD8+ T cells sorted from PBMCs, obtained 11 to 12 days after vaccination. The receptors were sampled from a man aged 45-65 years who received an inactivated influenza vaccine.

Many counts were recorded for this clonotype. The rearrangement joins TRBV12-3 or TRBV12-4 to TRBJ1-5; no reliable D call. Trimming cost V 1 base and J 1 base, with 2 bases left between them. CDR3 length: 13 amino acids. CDR3 DNA sequence: TGTGCCAGCAGTTTAGTCAGCAATCAGCCCCAGCATTTT. Protein sequence: CASSLVSNQPQHF.

This chain joins TRBV20-1 and TRBJ2-7; no clear D. Germline assignment: CDR1 DFQATT and CDR2 SNEGSKA (reference sequence). The length of the CDR3 is 13 residues. Between the trimmed V and J ends, which lost 6 bases and 1 base, there was a span of 13 bases. For the CDR3, the DNA is TGCAGTGCACCCTCCTGGCTGTCCTACGAGCAGTACTTC. It specifies CSAPSWLSYEQYF.

This clonotype was observed a few times. This chain joins TRBV28 and TRBJ2-7, with TRBD1 matching 12 bases. Losses at the gene ends were 2 bases for V and 5 bases for J; bases not matched to a gene: 7. The V gene's germline CDR1 is MDHEN and CDR2 SYDVKM. This CDR3 spans 16 amino acids. CDR3 protein: CASSLGTGGLRDEQYF. The CDR3, as DNA: TGTGCCAGCAGTTTAGGGACAGGGGGCCTTCGTGACGAGCAGTACTTC.

The chain combines TRBV10-3 with TRBJ2-7; 8 bases align to TRBD1. Germline V gene sequence: CDR1 ENHRY, CDR2 SYGVKD. The trim removed 2 bases at V and 2 bases at J, leaving 5 bases unmatched. The CDR3 extends over 15 amino acids. This CDR3 reads CAISEPQGATYEQYF. The CDR3 DNA reads TGTGCCATCAGTGAGCCCCAGGGGGCTACCTACGAGCAGTACTTC.

This chain uses TRBV4-1 with TRBJ1-1, with D tentatively TRBD1 (5 bases). Trimming took 4 bases from V and 3 from J, leaving 15 bases between them. CDR1 and CDR2 (germline): MGHRA, YSYEKL. This CDR3 is 15 amino acids long. The CDR3 nucleotides are TGCGCCAGCAGCCTAGATGGGGCAGGGTACACTGAAGCTTTCTTT. Protein product: CASSLDGAGYTEAFF.

This clonotype was seen only a few times. The chain links TRBV14 to TRBJ2-1, with a weak D call TRBD1 (6 bases). Germline CDR1 is SGHDN and CDR2 is FVKESK. The CDR3 extends over 16 amino acids. Trimming stripped 1 base from V and 1 base from J, with 11 bases between. CDR3 sequence reads: CASSQARGRSYNEQFF. The CDR3 nucleotides read TGTGCCAGCAGCCAAGCCAGGGGAAGGTCCTACAATGAGCAGTTCTTC.

This clonotype appeared many times. This chain links TRBV15 with TRBJ2-4; weak D call: TRBD2 (5 bases). Germline V gene sequence: CDR1 LNHNV, CDR2 YYDKDF (reference sequence). CDR3 size: 15 residues. Trimming removed 0 bases at V and 0 bases at J, with 6 bases between. The CDR3 loop reads CATSRERVAKNIQYF. The CDR3 bases are TGTGCCACCAGCAGAGAGCGGGTAGCCAAAAACATTCAGTACTTC.

The gene calls are TRBV7-2 and TRBJ2-1; D is unresolved. Germline assignment: CDR1 SGHTA and CDR2 FQGNSA. This CDR3 region has 15 residues. With 4 bases removed from V and 0 bases from J, the gap between germline ends came to 10 bases. The CDR3 nucleotides read TGTGCCAGCAGCTCGGTGGCTGGCTCCTACAATGAGCAGTTCTTC. Its translation: CASSSVAGSYNEQFF.

This rearrangement joins TRBV9 to TRBJ1-2; D is possibly TRBD1 (5 bases). Trimming took 1 base from V and 4 from J, leaving 11 bases between them. The CDR3 is 14 residues long. Germline V gene sequence: CDR1 SGDLS, CDR2 YYNGEE. The CDR3 DNA is TGTGCCAGCAGCGTAACGGGGGACGGCTATGGCTACACCTTC. Protein sequence: CASSVTGDGYGYTF.

This clonotype has at least ten counts. The rearrangement links TRBV29-1 to TRBJ1-2; D may be TRBD1 (6 bases). V gave up 7 bases and J gave up 2 bases, with 11 bases separating them. This CDR3 comprises 12 residues. The germline V gene encodes CDR1 SQVTM and CDR2 ANQGSEA. CDR3 DNA: TGCAGCGGGGACATCCCAAACTATGGCTACACCTTC. Its protein product is CSGDIPNYGYTF.